Described below is a single T cell receptor (beta chain) sequence and its context. Its antigen is unknown. The data are from a study of fetal regulatory T cell absence and autoimmunity. The survey-level immunoSEQ assay was used. Profiling relied on immunoSEQ multiplex PCR, and the TCRdb table lists in-frame clones only, not all of them. The table has around 100,000 clones, around 72% seen once. The study, taken as a whole, reports: Some top pancreas TCR clones were over 80-fold enriched versus cord blood. Pancreas and cord blood did not differ much in TRB family usage.

This CDR3 contains 11 residues. Germline CDR1 reads MNHEY; CDR2 reads SMNVEV (reference sequence). Trimming removed 2 bases at V and 5 bases at J, with 4 bases between. The chain carries TRBV27 and TRBJ2-7; D uncertain. Sequenced: pancreas tissue. The source of this sequence is a male donor with IPEX syndrome. The chain's CDR3 is CASSLGNEQYF. The CDR3 DNA sequence: TGTGCCAGCAGTTTAGGAAACGAGCAGTACTTC.